This T cell receptor beta chain came from a study of tumor-infiltrating lymphocytes in primary liver carcinoma. Overall study: Patients were both men and women, whose ages ran from 30 to 69 years.

Trimming cost V 9 bases and J 6 bases; bases outside gene matches: 15. Germline V gene sequence: CDR1 SGHRS, CDR2 YFSETQ. CDR3 length equals 14 residues. This clonotype has ten or more counts. The antigen is unknown. Co-extracted RNA and DNA came from roughly 20-30 mg of unsorted bulk tissue. Study-level points and caveats: Tumors had a top-250-clone fraction that was significantly higher than blood (p = 0.039).

A primer matching the constant region was used to make TCR beta cDNA from approximately 520 ng of total RNA. Employing slightly modified ARM-PCR, three nested multiplex PCR rounds were run, and these gave rise to the TCR beta libraries. The study ran its first two PCR rounds for around 9 cycles each, using TRBV1-TRBV30 forward primers and a C-beta reverse primer. TCRdb called the multiplex PCR reads again in MiXCR, with one record for every CDR3 protein. The sample includes tens of thousands of distinct CDR3 sequences, roughly 77% seen only once; the top ten take about 25%. The chain employs TRBV5-1 and TRBJ2-7; 7 nucleotides match TRBD2. This clonotype was sampled from a man aged 40-55 years with primary liver carcinoma and hepatitis B virus infection. Input material: liver tumor tissue from sampling region 2. Noted subset: tumor region T2, inferior pole. CDR3 residues: CATASLAGASEQYF. As DNA, the CDR3 is TGCGCCACCGCATCGCTGGCGGGAGCTTCCGAGCAGTACTTC.